This is a list of T cell receptor beta chains from one sample in a study of cytomegalovirus exposure and HLA in healthy donors. Here immunoSEQ multiplex PCR was the method, and the copy in TCRdb shows in-frame clones only, minus some. The data hold around 210,000 clones, with under 85% observed a single time. Material for sequencing was PBMCs. These receptors were obtained from a man aged 50-59 years in good health and CMV-seronegative. Each CDR3 is given with its conserved first and last residue. D genes are given only for firm matches. Rows give clone size only sometimes, using once, few, many, or a class for an expanded clone.

J gene: TRBJ1-3
D gene: NA
V gene: TRBV6-1
clone size: NA
CDR3 DNA: TGTGCCAGCAGTGAATACAGGACCGCTTACTCTGGAAACACCATATATTTT
CDR3 protein: CASSEYRTAYSGNTIYF

J gene: TRBJ2-1
D gene: TRBD2
V gene: TRBV4-2
clone size: NA
CDR3 DNA: TGTGCCAGCAGCCAAGAAACGAGCGGGAGTTTCAATGAGCAGTTCTTC
CDR3 protein: CASSQETSGSFNEQFF

J gene: TRBJ1-1
D gene: NA
V gene: TRBV27
clone size: NA
CDR3 DNA: TGTGCCAGCAGGCGCCTACAGGAGAACACTGAAGCTTTCTTT
CDR3 protein: CASRRLQENTEAFF

J gene: TRBJ1-5
D gene: NA
V gene: TRBV29-1
clone size: NA
CDR3 DNA: TGCAGCGCAGGCTTTGGGGGCTGGGATCAGCCCCAGCATTTT
CDR3 protein: CSAGFGGWDQPQHF

J gene: TRBJ2-7
D gene: NA
V gene: TRBV4-2
clone size: NA
CDR3 DNA: TGTGCCAGCAGCCAAGATTCGGCCTACGAGCAGTACTTC
CDR3 protein: CASSQDSAYEQYF

J gene: TRBJ1-2
D gene: NA
V gene: TRBV27
clone size: NA
CDR3 DNA: TGTGCCAGCAGTCGGAGCCCTAACTATGGCTACACCTTC
CDR3 protein: CASSRSPNYGYTF

J gene: TRBJ2-7
D gene: NA
V gene: TRBV10-3
clone size: NA
CDR3 DNA: TGTGCCATCAGTGACCCCCCCTCCTACGAGCAGTACTTC
CDR3 protein: CAISDPPSYEQYF

J gene: TRBJ1-4
D gene: NA
V gene: TRBV28
clone size: NA
CDR3 DNA: TGTGCCAGCAGTTTTCGGGATGAAAAACTGTTTTTT
CDR3 protein: CASSFRDEKLFF

J gene: TRBJ2-1
D gene: NA
V gene: TRBV5-1
clone size: NA
CDR3 DNA: TGCGCCAGCAGCCCGGTCATAGCGACAACGACCAATGAGCAGTTCTTC
CDR3 protein: CASSPVIATTTNEQFF

J gene: TRBJ1-2
D gene: NA
V gene: TRBV28
clone size: NA
CDR3 DNA: TGTGCCAGCAGTCGTGACAGTCGGGACACCTTC
CDR3 protein: CASSRDSRDTF

J gene: TRBJ1-5
D gene: NA
V gene: TRBV27
clone size: NA
CDR3 DNA: TGTGCCAGCAGTTTATCGCAAAGAGTGAGCAATCAGCCCCAGCATTTT
CDR3 protein: CASSLSQRVSNQPQHF

J gene: TRBJ2-2
D gene: NA
V gene: TRBV7-2
clone size: NA
CDR3 DNA: TGTGCCAGCAGCTTCCCCGGACTCAATCTCGGGGAGCTGTTTTTT
CDR3 protein: CASSFPGLNLGELFF

J gene: TRBJ1-1
D gene: NA
V gene: TRBV11-2
clone size: NA
CDR3 DNA: TGTGCCAGCAGCGCAACAGAGAGAGACACTGAAGCTTTCTTT
CDR3 protein: CASSATERDTEAFF

J gene: TRBJ2-3
D gene: TRBD2
V gene: TRBV6-5
clone size: NA
CDR3 DNA: TGTGCCAGCAAACTAGCGGGACTCACAGATACGCAGTATTTT
CDR3 protein: CASKLAGLTDTQYF

J gene: TRBJ1-1
D gene: TRBD1
V gene: TRBV28
clone size: NA
CDR3 DNA: TGTGCCAGCAGTTTCGGACAGGCGATGAACACTGAAGCTTTCTTT
CDR3 protein: CASSFGQAMNTEAFF

J gene: TRBJ2-1
D gene: NA
V gene: TRBV11-2
clone size: NA
CDR3 DNA: TGTGCCAGCAGCTACAGGCGGAGCTCCTACAATGAGCAGTTCTTC
CDR3 protein: CASSYRRSSYNEQFF

J gene: TRBJ1-1
D gene: NA
V gene: TRBV30
clone size: NA
CDR3 DNA: TGTGCCTGGATTCAGGGGAAGTCTGAAGCTTTCTTT
CDR3 protein: CAWIQGKSEAFF

J gene: TRBJ1-1
D gene: NA
V gene: TRBV6-1
clone size: NA
CDR3 DNA: TGTGCCAGCAGTTCACGGACAGTGAACACTGAAGCTTTCTTT
CDR3 protein: CASSSRTVNTEAFF

J gene: TRBJ2-2
D gene: TRBD2
V gene: TRBV5-1
clone size: NA
CDR3 DNA: TGCGCCAGCAGCTTCTTGGGACTAGCGGGAGACACCGGGGAGCTGTTTTTT
CDR3 protein: CASSFLGLAGDTGELFF

J gene: TRBJ2-1
D gene: TRBD1
V gene: TRBV7-9
clone size: NA
CDR3 DNA: TGTGCCAGCAGCCGGACAGGGGGCAATGAGCAGTTCTTC
CDR3 protein: CASSRTGGNEQFF

J gene: TRBJ2-7
D gene: TRBD2
V gene: TRBV28
clone size: NA
CDR3 DNA: TGTGCCAGCAGTTCACATACTAGCGGGAGGGCCGACGAGCAGTACTTC
CDR3 protein: CASSSHTSGRADEQYF

J gene: TRBJ2-3
D gene: NA
V gene: TRBV27
clone size: few
CDR3 DNA: TGTGCCAGCAGTCTTCAGGGTCGGATGGATACGCAGTATTTT
CDR3 protein: CASSLQGRMDTQYF

J gene: TRBJ2-3
D gene: NA
V gene: TRBV27
clone size: NA
CDR3 DNA: TGTGCCACCAAGTTGGTATGGACGAGCAAGGGGGATACGCAGTATTTT
CDR3 protein: CATKLVWTSKGDTQYF

J gene: TRBJ1-3
D gene: NA
V gene: TRBV6-6
clone size: NA
CDR3 DNA: TGTGCCAGCAGTCACGTAGGAGAGAGCTCTGGAAACACCATATATTTT
CDR3 protein: CASSHVGESSGNTIYF

J gene: TRBJ1-1
D gene: TRBD1
V gene: TRBV30
clone size: NA
CDR3 DNA: TGTGCCTGGAGTGGTGGACAGGAGTACACTGAAGCTTTCTTT
CDR3 protein: CAWSGGQEYTEAFF

J gene: TRBJ2-5
D gene: NA
V gene: TRBV30
clone size: NA
CDR3 DNA: TGTGCCTGGGGCACCGGAGTGGGTTGGCAAGAGACCCAGTACTTC
CDR3 protein: CAWGTGVGWQETQYF

J gene: TRBJ2-3
D gene: TRBD2
V gene: TRBV4-1
clone size: NA
CDR3 DNA: TGCGCCAGCAGCCGGATACTTGAGACTAGCGGGAGAACAGATACGCAGTATTTT
CDR3 protein: CASSRILETSGRTDTQYF

J gene: TRBJ2-5
D gene: NA
V gene: TRBV2
clone size: NA
CDR3 DNA: TGTGCCAGCAGTAGAGAGGGAGAGACCCAGTACTTC
CDR3 protein: CASSREGETQYF

J gene: TRBJ2-7
D gene: NA
V gene: TRBV5-1
clone size: NA
CDR3 DNA: TGCGCCAGCAGCTTGGAGGGAACAGGGCTTTACGAGCAGTACTTC
CDR3 protein: CASSLEGTGLYEQYF

J gene: TRBJ2-7
D gene: NA
V gene: TRBV4-1
clone size: NA
CDR3 DNA: TGCGCCAGCAGCCAAGGGGGAGGCGGACCGCGATTTTACGAGCAGTACTTC
CDR3 protein: CASSQGGGGPRFYEQYF

J gene: TRBJ1-4
D gene: NA
V gene: TRBV6-9
clone size: few
CDR3 DNA: TGTGCCAGCAGTTCCCCCACGGGGGGCGGTAATGAAAAACTGTTTTTT
CDR3 protein: CASSSPTGGGNEKLFF

J gene: TRBJ2-7
D gene: TRBD1
V gene: TRBV7-6
clone size: few
CDR3 DNA: TGTGCCAGCAGCCCCAACCGGGACAGGGAGGGCTACGAGCAGTACTTC
CDR3 protein: CASSPNRDREGYEQYF

J gene: TRBJ1-1
D gene: NA
V gene: TRBV7-9
clone size: NA
CDR3 DNA: TGTGCCAGCAGCCCCGTCCGGAACACTGAAGCTTTCTTT
CDR3 protein: CASSPVRNTEAFF